These T cell receptor beta chains were read from a single sample in a study of OX40 agonist ivuxolimab in advanced cancers. Data came from immunoSEQ multiplex PCR; TCRdb stores just in-frame clones and leaves some out. The sample has about 55,000 clones, about 80% seen once. This specimen was CD4+ or CD8+ T cells sorted from blood, taken in a trial of the OX40 agonist ivuxolimab. These receptors were collected from an adult with an advanced solid tumor such as melanoma, head and neck, liver or kidney cancer. The CDR3 runs from the conserved cysteine through the conserved F or W. The D gene is left open where the match is weak. Size is stated for part of the rows, as once, few or many counts, or as a class when the clone is expanded.

D gene,clone size,J gene,V gene,CDR3 DNA,CDR3 protein
-,-,TRBJ1-1,TRBV5-1,TGCGCCAGCAGCTTGGCCGTAGGGGGGCGGACAGCTTTCTTT,CASSLAVGGRTAFF
TRBD2,-,TRBJ2-1,TRBV5-6,TGTGCCAGCAGCCCCACTGCGGGGGGGATCTACAATGAGCAGTTCTTC,CASSPTAGGIYNEQFF
-,-,TRBJ2-7,TRBV7-8,TGTGCCAGCAGCTTAGACTCGGCTCGCGAGCAGTACTTC,CASSLDSAREQYF
-,-,TRBJ2-3,TRBV15,TGTGCCACCAGCAGAGAGGCTAGTGTAGGTGGGAAAGATACGCAGTATTTT,CATSREASVGGKDTQYF
-,-,TRBJ2-5,TRBV18,TGTGCCAGCACCACAGGTGGAGAGACCCAGTACTTC,CASTTGGETQYF
-,-,TRBJ2-7,TRBV6-5,TGTGCCAGCAGTTACCATCGGACAGAGACCTACGAGCAGTACTTC,CASSYHRTETYEQYF
-,-,TRBJ1-1,TRBV5-8,TGTGCCAGCAGCTTGAGGCGGTACCGGAACACTGAAGCTTTCTTT,CASSLRRYRNTEAFF
-,-,TRBJ2-7,TRBV10-2,TGCGCCAGCAGAGTTGCAGGGGACTCCTACGAGCAGTACTTC,CASRVAGDSYEQYF
-,once,TRBJ2-5,TRBV7-7,TGTGCCAGCAGCCCGATACTGGGCGCCCAAGAGACCCAGTACTTC,CASSPILGAQETQYF
TRBD2,-,TRBJ2-1,TRBV7-9,TGTGCCAGCAGCTTAGGAGCGTTAGGGACTAGGGTTAATGAGCAGTTCTTC,CASSLGALGTRVNEQFF
TRBD2,-,TRBJ2-1,TRBV19,TGTGCCAGTAGTAGTCGAGCGGGGGGAACTTGGTCCTACAATGAGCAGTTCTTC,CASSSRAGGTWSYNEQFF
TRBD1,-,TRBJ1-2,TRBV30,TGTGCCTGGAGCGCAGGGGGCAACTATGGCTACACCTTC,CAWSAGGNYGYTF
-,-,TRBJ1-2,TRBV4-3,TGCGCCAGCAGCCAAGTTGTAGGGGCCTCAACCCCCTATGGCTACACCTTC,CASSQVVGASTPYGYTF